The entry that follows covers one T cell receptor beta chain sequence. The antigen remains undetermined. This entry is derived from a study of response to subunit inactivated influenza vaccine. Regarding the study as a whole: The study's authors posited that every seasonal influenza vaccination enlists few new T cells.

Germline assignment: CDR1 SGHTA and CDR2 FQGNSA. Deletions cut 5 bases from V and 3 bases from J, with 14 bases between. There are 14 residues in the CDR3. In TCRdb, the RT-PCR reads were re-called with MiXCR into one record per CDR3 protein. The table lists around 570,000 distinct CDR3 sequences, about 7.6% of them singletons. This specimen was PBMCs from blood, taken about 23 months after vaccination. The rearrangement joins TRBV7-2 to TRBJ2-7; D ambiguous. This sequence was found in a man aged 50-75 years who received an inactivated influenza vaccine. The CDR3 reads CASSQQTGSYEQYF. In DNA, the CDR3 is TGTGCCAGCAGCCAACAGACTGGAAGCTACGAGCAGTACTTC. Full variable domain (missing parts from reference TRBV7-2 and TRBJ2-7): GAGVSQSPSNKVTEKGKDVELRCDPISGHTALYWYRQSLGQGLEFLIYFQGNSAPDKSGLPSDRFSAERTGGSVSTLTIQRTQQEDSAVYLCASSQQTGSYEQYFGPGTRLTVT.